This T cell receptor (beta chain) was documented in a study of control samples from healthy donors and cancer patients. The repertoire was sequenced with immunoSEQ multiplex PCR; TCRdb's copy has only in-frame clones and lacks some. The repertoire includes 150,000 or so clones, about 94% of them detected once, and about 8.5% sits in the top ten. With 5 bases removed from V and 2 bases from J, the gap between germline ends came to 10 bases. CDR1 SQVTM and CDR2 ANQGSEA come from the germline V gene. CDR3 length equals 14 residues. The sample was blood. V gene TRBV29-1 combines with J gene TRBJ2-6; perhaps TRBD2 as D (6 bases). The clonotype originates from a woman aged 40 to 50 in good health. For the CDR3, the DNA is TGCAGCGTTCACGGGGGAGCTGGGGCCAACGTCCTGACTTTC. This sequence encodes CSVHGGAGANVLTF.